Ten or more counts support the clone carrying this T cell receptor beta chain. Its specificity is unknown. Authors of the study amplified TCR beta CDR3 regions from RNA transcripts. A first-round RT-PCR of the TCR CDR3 used the HTBI primer set. TCRdb re-analysed the multiplex PCR reads in MiXCR, keeping a single row per CDR3 protein. The table records approximately 400,000 distinct CDR3 sequences, roughly 13% of them present only once. The sample comes from a study of T cells in Graves' hyperthyroidism and ophthalmopathy. Regarding the study as a whole: Among clonotypes expanded in thyroid above 0.001, most were also found in blood.

The germline V gene encodes CDR1 PRHDT and CDR2 FYEKMQ (reference sequence). V shed 3 bases and J shed 3 bases, with 8 bases lying between them. The length of the CDR3 is 13 residues. The PBMCs had their origin in 10 ml of fresh peripheral blood. The chain links TRBV13 to TRBJ2-5, with D perhaps being TRBD1 or TRBD2 (5 bases each). This TCR was sampled from a man in his fifties with Graves' ophthalmopathy. The sequenced sample was blood. In DNA, the CDR3 is TGTGCCAGCAGCTTTAGAGGGGAAGAGACCCAGTACTTC. Translated: CASSFRGEETQYF.